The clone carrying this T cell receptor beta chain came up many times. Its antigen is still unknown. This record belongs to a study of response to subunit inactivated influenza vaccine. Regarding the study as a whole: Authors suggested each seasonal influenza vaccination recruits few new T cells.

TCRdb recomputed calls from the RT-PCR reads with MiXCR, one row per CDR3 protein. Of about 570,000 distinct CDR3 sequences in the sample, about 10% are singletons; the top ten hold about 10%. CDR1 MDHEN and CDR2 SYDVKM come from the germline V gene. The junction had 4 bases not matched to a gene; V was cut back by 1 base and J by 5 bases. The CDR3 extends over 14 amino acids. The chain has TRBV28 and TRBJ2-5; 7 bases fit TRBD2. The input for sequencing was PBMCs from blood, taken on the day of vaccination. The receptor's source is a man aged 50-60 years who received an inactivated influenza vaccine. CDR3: CASSLSAGWETQYF. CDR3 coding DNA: TGTGCCAGCAGTTTATCAGCGGGATGGGAGACCCAGTACTTC.